A single T cell receptor (beta chain) is shown here with its context. The antigen remains unidentified. Germline V gives CDR1 PRHDT, CDR2 FYEKMQ (reference sequence). Trimming left V 4 bases short and J 7 bases short, with 8 bases between. The CDR3 runs to 13 residues. The sample is drawn from a study of cytomegalovirus exposure and HLA in healthy donors. At the level of the study: The approximately 710 first-cohort repertoires and the 130 or so validation repertoires shared the same platform, a later analysis reported.

Profiled with immunoSEQ multiplex PCR; TCRdb holds only in-frame clones, not every one. This sample yields roughly 56,000 clones, of which 80% to 90% are seen a single time; 15% belongs to the top ten. Study findings and constraints: That first-cohort TCR clusters tended to co-occur in the roughly 110 validation repertoires was found in a later analysis. In vitro testing confirmed a few CMV-associated chains as specific for CMV antigens. Cytomegalovirus-associated status was assigned to more than 150 TCR beta chains.

V is TRBV13 and J is TRBJ1-6, with D maybe TRBD1 (5 bases). This TCR came from a woman aged 18-29 years in good health and CMV-seronegative. Sequencing used PBMCs. The CDR3 DNA is TGTGCCAGCAGCTCCCGACAGAATTCACCCCTCCACTTT. Translating gives CASSSRQNSPLHF.